These 14 T cell receptor beta chains were all obtained from the same sample, sequenced in a study of blood T cells in healthy people across ages. A second roughly 6 to 12 cycle PCR used barcoded and J-beta primers. TCRdb recomputed calls from the 5' RACE reads with MiXCR, one row per CDR3 protein. Among 1,500,000 or so distinct CDR3 sequences listed, around 59% were seen once. The sequencing sample was made of blood. The receptors derive from a man between 18 and 35 years old in good health.

The chain recombines TRBV3-1 with TRBJ2-3; no clear D gene. The CDR3 contains 14 residues. Germline assignment: CDR1 LGHDT and CDR2 YNNKEL (reference sequence). V was pared by 1 base and J by 4 bases, with 9 bases between. CDR3 amino acids: CASSQVRSADTQYF. The CDR3 DNA is TGTGCCAGCAGCCAAGTGCGTTCCGCAGATACGCAGTATTTT.

The V call is TRBV27, the J call TRBJ2-4; either TRBD1 or TRBD2 may fit D (5 bases each). V was shortened by 5 bases and J by 5 bases, with 10 bases between the two germline ends. CDR3 length: 13 residues. In germline, CDR1 is MNHEY, CDR2 SMNVEV (reference sequence). Written as DNA, the CDR3 is TGTGCCAGCAGTCCGGGACCCCAAAACATTCAGTACTTC. This gives the protein CASSPGPQNIQYF.

The genes are TRBV5-1 and TRBJ2-4; no definite D call. V gave up 0 bases and J gave up 0 bases, with 10 bases separating them. CDR3 size: 16 residues. Germline CDR1 is SGHRS and CDR2 is YFSETQ. CDR3 protein: CASSLGVQQAKNIQYF. As DNA, the CDR3 is TGCGCCAGCAGCTTGGGGGTTCAGCAAGCCAAAAACATTCAGTACTTC. The full variable domain, with the rest looked up from reference TRBV5-1 and TRBJ2-4, is KAGVTQTPRYLIKTRGQQVTLSCSPISGHRSVSWYQQTPGQGLQFLFEYFSETQRNKGNFPGRFSGRQFSNSRSEMNVSTLELGDSALYLCASSLGVQQAKNIQYFGAGTRLSVL.

The V gene is TRBV6-2 or TRBV6-3, the J gene TRBJ1-1; no clear D gene. Per germline, CDR1 MNHEY and CDR2 SVGEGT. Trimming took 8 bases from V and 11 from J, leaving 18 bases between them. The CDR3 is 12 residues long. The CDR3 bases are TGTGCCAGCCGAACGGATGAGCTGCGGGCTTTCTTT. Translated: CASRTDELRAFF.

The gene calls are TRBV29-1 and TRBJ1-2; D is perhaps TRBD1 (5 bases). Germline loops: CDR1 SQVTM, CDR2 ANQGSEA. The V and J ends lost 3 bases and 8 bases respectively, with 25 bases between them. CDR3 length: 16 residues. The CDR3 sequence: CSVDNTWDFSAWGYTF. CDR3 nucleotides: TGCAGCGTTGACAATACATGGGACTTTTCAGCCTGGGGCTACACCTTC.

This clonotype has just one count. This chain connects TRBV7-6 to TRBJ2-1; possibly TRBD1 or TRBD2 for D (6 bases each). V was trimmed by 0 bases and J by 5 bases, leaving 14 bases between them. CDR3 size: 16 residues. Germline loops: CDR1 SGHVS, CDR2 FNYEAQ. The CDR3 DNA is TGTGCCAGCAGCTTAGCGCCGAAGGGGGGAGACAATGAGCAGTTCTTC. Protein: CASSLAPKGGDNEQFF.

This clonotype has a handful of counts. The chain recombines TRBV27 with TRBJ2-1, with D perhaps matching TRBD2 (5 bases). Per germline, CDR1 MNHEY and CDR2 SMNVEV (reference sequence). The germline V and J ends were trimmed by 8 bases and 6 bases, with 17 bases remaining between them. This CDR3 comprises 14 residues. The CDR3 coding sequence is TGTGCCAGCTGGATAATTCGAGGGTCCAATGAGCAGTTCTTC. This translates into CASWIIRGSNEQFF.

The chain is built from TRBV20-1 and TRBJ2-5; the D gene could be TRBD1 or TRBD2 (5 bases each). The CDR3 length is 12 residues. CDR1 DFQATT and CDR2 SNEGSKA come from the germline V gene (reference sequence). V gave up 5 bases and J gave up 4 bases, with 11 bases separating them. For the CDR3, the DNA is TGCAGTGCTCGGGGCTACGGAGAGACCCAGTACTTC. This codes for CSARGYGETQYF.

This clonotype was seen a few times. The DNA for the CDR3 is TGTGCCAGCAGCACACAAGGGTCAGAGACCCAGTACTTC. It translates to CASSTQGSETQYF. V gene TRBV7-9 combines with J gene TRBJ2-5; D not resolved. CDR1 and CDR2 (germline): SEHNR, FQNEAQ (reference sequence). The CDR3 contains 13 residues. V was clipped by 5 bases and J by 4 bases, with 11 bases between them. Using reference TRBV7-9 and TRBJ2-5 for the parts outside the CDR3, the full variable domain is DTGVSQNPRHKITKRGQNVTFRCDPISEHNRLYWYRQTLGQGPEFLTYFQNEAQLEKSRLLSDRFSAERPKGSFSTLEIQRTEQGDSAMYLCASSTQGSETQYFGPGTRLLVL.

V usage is TRBV6-1 and J usage is TRBJ2-7; tentatively, D is TRBD1 (5 bases). Trimming shortened V by 2 bases and J by 0 bases, and 11 bases separated the two germline ends. Germline assignment: CDR1 MNHNS and CDR2 SASEGT. This CDR3 region has 15 residues. For the CDR3, the DNA is TGTGCCAGCAGTGAATGGGGCAGGGTCTCCTACGAGCAGTACTTC. It yields the protein CASSEWGRVSYEQYF.

This CDR3 reads CSVEGGVDSYEQYF. The CDR3 DNA reads as TGCAGCGTTGAAGGGGGTGTCGATTCCTACGAGCAGTACTTC. J is TRBJ2-7 and V is TRBV29-1; D unresolved. Per the germline V gene, CDR1 is SQVTM and CDR2 is ANQGSEA. V lost 1 base to trimming and J lost 1 base, with 11 bases between them. The CDR3 is 14 residues long.

The genes are TRBV24-1 and TRBJ1-5, with D unresolved. Germline CDR1 and CDR2: KGHDR and SFDVKD. The CDR3 has 11 amino acids. V lost 9 bases to trimming and J lost 14 bases, with 16 bases between them. For the CDR3, the DNA is TGTGCCACCTCACTTGAGACAACCGAGCATTTT. Translation gives CATSLETTEHF.

The genes are TRBV29-1 and TRBJ2-7, with 7 bases fitting TRBD2. V gave up 1 base and J gave up 4 bases; unmatched junction bases: 10. Germline V lookup: CDR1 SQVTM, CDR2 ANQGSEA. The CDR3 sequence is 15 residues long. CDR3 amino acids: CSVEVGGRETYEQYF. The CDR3 nucleotides are TGCAGCGTTGAAGTGGGCGGGAGAGAGACGTACGAGCAGTACTTC.

The CDR3 bases are TGTGCCAGCAGCTTAGTCTCGTCGGGAGGAGCGGATACGCAGTATTTT. The encoded protein is CASSLVSSGGADTQYF. The rearrangement uses TRBV7-9 and TRBJ2-3; TRBD2 agrees at 7 bases. The CDR3 has 16 residues. Unmatched junction bases numbered 10, after V lost 1 base and J lost 6 bases. CDR1 and CDR2 (germline): SEHNR, FQNEAQ (reference sequence).